This T cell receptor (beta chain) was observed in a study of shared clonotypes between healthy human individuals (dated by TCRdb to 2020 to 2021). As for the study more broadly: A couple of women and a few men aged 18 to 49 years were included in the cohort. For each donor, CD4 naive and CD4 memory were each given three plates, CD8 naive was given two plates, and CD8 memory was given one plate. The study deeply sequenced blood TCR repertoires of about 5 healthy adults to estimate repertoire size and the extent of clonotype sharing between individuals. To increase sequencing depth and limit assay-specific biases, TCR repertoire library preparation and sequencing were carried out by different laboratories using diverse techniques. Between about 0.85 and 9.5 billion PBMCs per donor were obtained by leukapheresis.

Overall study outcomes, separate from this receptor: Pairwise subsampling indicated that sequencing depth was expected to affect the degree of clonotype sharing among donors. Clonotypes shared by all four sorted-subset donors showed higher generation probabilities than non-shared clonotypes. Sampling was restricted to blood, and TCR repertoires in tissue are likely to differ from TCR repertoires in blood. Naive subsets generally had larger estimated clonotype richness than memory subsets did. Because the study included a small number of donors, the genetic and exposure-history diversity represented was limited. Rarefaction of sorted-subset datasets indicated incomplete sequencing despite the large sequencing depth. Sharing across a handful of donors was observed for around 5% of naive CD4, over 3% of naive CD8, roughly 2.4% of memory CD4, and over 0.3% of memory CD8 clonotypes.

The donors were healthy, HIV-negative adults who had no recently reported acute infections or vaccinations. Every donor was a Caucasian adult residing in Nashville, Tennessee, USA. CD4+ T cells were enriched by magnetic negative selection, after which naive cells were positively selected on CD45RA and the negative fraction was taken as the memory subset. Blood was obtained by leukapheresis, after which PBMCs were separated by Ficoll-Histopaque density gradient centrifugation and cryopreserved in liquid nitrogen vapor phase. Analytical flow cytometry was used to check the purity and quantity of each magnetically sorted T cell population. From each sorted fraction, genomic DNA was isolated and quantified by UV absorbance on a Nanodrop 2000c. Using the deep immunoSEQ assay, multiplex PCR amplified TCR CDR3 regions from genomic DNA. Extracted genomic DNA from each cell subset was spread evenly across all wells of several immunoSEQ 96-well plates, with each plate serving as a replicate. For sorted subsets, each replicate PCR was loaded with about 200 ng genomic DNA, equivalent to roughly 30,000 T cell genomes. The purified libraries were quantified using a Qubit 3.0 fluorometer, sized with a Bioanalyzer 2100, and then quantified again using the KAPA Library Quantification kit. Each immunoSEQ 96-well plate was sequenced on its own single-read 150-cycle Illumina NextSeq 550 flow cell. The published analysis was carried out like this. Because the immunoSEQ output held only junctional sequences and lacked quality scores, the filtering could not match the filtering applied to full-length reads. Sequences were annotated with PyIR, a Python wrapper for IgBLAST v1.9, using IMGT germline references to assign V/J genes and CDR3. Any read was removed if the V/J assignment was weak (E-value above 1e-6), the CDR3 was missing, or the read contained stop codons, out-of-frame junctions, or ambiguous translated residues. V3J clonotypes were defined as sequences sharing an identical inferred V gene, J gene, and CDR3 amino acid sequence. Percentage overlap between repertoires was computed as shared unique clonotypes divided by the size of the smaller repertoire. Richness of each repertoire was evaluated using RTK rarefaction, the Chao1 estimator, and Recon v2.1 estimates of unobserved clonotypes. OLGA was used to compute generation probabilities for all TCRbeta clonotypes that the gDNA method yielded from a few donors. TCRdb took this table from immuneACCESS and kept in-frame rearrangements with V and J called. Such tables lack part of the clones; where checked against another copy, unresolved V genes explain under half of the gap, and the rest is unexplained. The DNA gave D and trimming, while V, J and clone size come from that table. Counted in this sample were about 670,000 clones; 72% of them appeared once. The top ten constitute less than 2% of the sample.

The junction shows trimming of 6 bases on V and 4 bases on J, plus 15 bases between the germline ends. CDR3 length: 15 amino acids, cysteine to phenylalanine. Only the CDR3 part of the read is kept: 45 bases, read in frame from the first base. The CDR1 and CDR2 encoded by the germline V gene are MDHEN and SYDVKM. On this clone itself: Its binding antigen is unknown. No base quality information exists; no much larger clone differs at one position.

The receptor chain draws on TRBV28 and TRBJ2-2; a tentative D match to TRBD1 spans 7 bases. This clonotype originated in a woman in her 30s in good health. The sequencing sample was made of memory CD4+ T cells sorted from blood. The sample's cell subset or site label is to be understood as: CD45RA-negative fraction. The DNA sequence follows: TGTGCCAGCAGGCCAGGGGGGCAGGGCACCGGGGAGCTGTTTTTT. This sequence encodes CASRPGGQGTGELFF.